Given below is one T cell receptor beta chain in context. The PCR used 60 Vbeta and 13 Jbeta primers. Here immunoSEQ multiplex PCR was the method, and the copy in TCRdb shows in-frame clones only, minus some. Of 150,000 to 200,000 clones detected, 70% appear once; the ten largest clones hold 4% to 5%. J gave up 1 base and V 3 bases, and 1 base lay outside the gene matches. The CDR3 extends over 15 amino acids. The V gene's germline CDR1 is SGHNT and CDR2 YENEEA. This sample is part of a study of cytomegalovirus exposure and HLA in healthy donors. The gene calls are TRBV11-3 and TRBJ2-2, with 8 bases identical to TRBD1. The specimen sequenced was PBMCs. The source is a man between 18 and 35 years old in good health and CMV-seropositive. This CDR3 is CASSFGQGNTGELFF. In DNA form, the CDR3 reads TGTGCCAGCAGCTTCGGACAGGGGAACACCGGGGAGCTGTTTTTT. The whole variable domain, filled in from reference TRBV11-3 and TRBJ2-2, reads EAGVVQSPRYKIIEKKQPVAFWCNPISGHNTLYWYLQNLGQGPELLIRYENEEAVDDSQLPKDRFSAERLKGVDSTLKIQPAELGDSAVYLCASSFGQGNTGELFFGEGSRLTVL.